This T cell receptor (beta chain) was found in a study of Graves' ophthalmopathy and Graves' hyperthyroidism. This clonotype has ten or more counts. Its target is unknown. TCR beta CDR3 amplification used RNA transcripts. The workflow started with a first-round RT-PCR run with HTBI primers and then moved on to a second-round multiplex PCR. TCRdb re-analysed the multiplex PCR reads in MiXCR, keeping a single row per CDR3 protein. The sample has roughly 500,000 distinct CDR3 sequences, approximately 15% seen once. For donors with ophthalmopathy, the disease showed moderate-to-severe activity, reached CAS ≥3 and NOSPECS ≥4, and had lasted under 3 months. The PBMCs used were ones drawn from about 9.3 ml of fresh peripheral blood. Findings and caveats of the study: Sensitivity of approximately 66% and specificity of nearly 75% were achieved by the model that predicted ophthalmopathy progression.

J gave up 5 bases and V 6 bases, and 13 bases lay outside the gene matches. CDR3 length: 15 amino acids. CDR1 ENHRY and CDR2 SYGVKD come from the germline V gene. Sequences were obtained from blood. The genes are TRBV10-3 and TRBJ2-7; 7 bases are shared with TRBD1. This TCR was recovered from a woman in her 30s with Graves' ophthalmopathy. The CDR3 protein is CAISGFAGGKDEQYF. CDR3 coding DNA: TGTGCCATCAGCGGATTCGCAGGGGGAAAGGACGAGCAGTACTTC.